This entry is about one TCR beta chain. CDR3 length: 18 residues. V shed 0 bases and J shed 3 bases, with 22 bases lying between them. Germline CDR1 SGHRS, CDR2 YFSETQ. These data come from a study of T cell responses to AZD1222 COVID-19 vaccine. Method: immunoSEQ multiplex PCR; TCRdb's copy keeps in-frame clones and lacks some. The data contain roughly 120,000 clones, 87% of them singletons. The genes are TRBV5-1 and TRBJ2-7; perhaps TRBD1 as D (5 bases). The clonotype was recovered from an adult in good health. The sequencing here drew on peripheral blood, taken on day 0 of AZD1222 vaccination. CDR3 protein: CASSLAPGIHEALYEQYF. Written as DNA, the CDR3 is TGCGCCAGCAGCTTGGCCCCAGGGATTCATGAAGCCCTCTACGAGCAGTACTTC. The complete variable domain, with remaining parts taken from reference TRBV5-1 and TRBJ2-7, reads KAGVTQTPRYLIKTRGQQVTLSCSPISGHRSVSWYQQTPGQGLQFLFEYFSETQRNKGNFPGRFSGRQFSNSRSEMNVSTLELGDSALYLCASSLAPGIHEALYEQYFGPGTRLTVT.